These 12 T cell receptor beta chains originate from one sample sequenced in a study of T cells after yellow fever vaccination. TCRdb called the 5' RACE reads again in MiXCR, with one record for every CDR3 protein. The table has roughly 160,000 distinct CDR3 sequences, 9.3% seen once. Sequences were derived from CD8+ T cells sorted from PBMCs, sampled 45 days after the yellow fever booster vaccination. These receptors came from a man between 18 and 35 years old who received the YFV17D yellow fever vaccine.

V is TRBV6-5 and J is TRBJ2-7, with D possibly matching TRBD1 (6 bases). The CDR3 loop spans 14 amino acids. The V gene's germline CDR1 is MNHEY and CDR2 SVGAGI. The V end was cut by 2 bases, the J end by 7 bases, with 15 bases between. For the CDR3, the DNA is TGTGCCAGCAGTTACACGGACAGCCCTAGGGAGCAGTACTTC. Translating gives CASSYTDSPREQYF.

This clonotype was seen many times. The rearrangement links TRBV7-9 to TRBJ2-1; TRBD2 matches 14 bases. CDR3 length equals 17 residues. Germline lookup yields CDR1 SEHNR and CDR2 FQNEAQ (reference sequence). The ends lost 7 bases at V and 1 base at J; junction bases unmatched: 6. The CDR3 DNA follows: TGTGCCAGCACCCCGGGACTAGCGGGGGTGTCCTACAATGAGCAGTTCTTC. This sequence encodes CASTPGLAGVSYNEQFF.

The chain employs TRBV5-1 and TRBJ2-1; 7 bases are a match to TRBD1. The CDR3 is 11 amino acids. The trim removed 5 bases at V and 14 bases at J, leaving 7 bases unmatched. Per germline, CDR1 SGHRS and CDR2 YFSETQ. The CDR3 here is CASSSGTEEFF. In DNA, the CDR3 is TGCGCCAGCAGTTCCGGGACAGAGGAGTTCTTC. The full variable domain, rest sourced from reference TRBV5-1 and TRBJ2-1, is KAGVTQTPRYLIKTRGQQVTLSCSPISGHRSVSWYQQTPGQGLQFLFEYFSETQRNKGNFPGRFSGRQFSNSRSEMNVSTLELGDSALYLCASSSGTEEFFGPGTRLTVL.

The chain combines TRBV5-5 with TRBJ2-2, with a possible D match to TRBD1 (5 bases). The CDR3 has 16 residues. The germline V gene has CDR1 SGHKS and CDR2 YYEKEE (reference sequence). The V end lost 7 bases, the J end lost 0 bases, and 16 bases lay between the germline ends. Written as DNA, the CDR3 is TGTGCCAGCCGACGCGCAGGGATGGCGAACACCGGGGAGCTGTTTTTT. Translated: CASRRAGMANTGELFF.

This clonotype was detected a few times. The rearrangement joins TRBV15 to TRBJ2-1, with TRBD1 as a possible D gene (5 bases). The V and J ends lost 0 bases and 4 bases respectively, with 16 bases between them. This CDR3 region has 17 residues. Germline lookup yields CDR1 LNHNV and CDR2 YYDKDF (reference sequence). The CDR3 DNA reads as TGTGCCACCAGCAGAGAATGGGGCAACAGTGCGTACAATGAGCAGTTCTTC. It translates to CATSREWGNSAYNEQFF.

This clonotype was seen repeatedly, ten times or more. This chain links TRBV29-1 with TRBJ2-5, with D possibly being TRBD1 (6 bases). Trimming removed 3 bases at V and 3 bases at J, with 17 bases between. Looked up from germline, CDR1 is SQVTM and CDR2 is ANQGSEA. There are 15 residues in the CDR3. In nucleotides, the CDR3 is TGCAGCGTTGATGGCCAAGGGACAACGAAAGAGACCCAGTACTTC. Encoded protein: CSVDGQGTTKETQYF.

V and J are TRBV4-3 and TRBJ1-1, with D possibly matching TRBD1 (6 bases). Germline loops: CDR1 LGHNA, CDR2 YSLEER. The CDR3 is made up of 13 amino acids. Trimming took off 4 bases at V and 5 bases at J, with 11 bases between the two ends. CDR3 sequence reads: CASSPQGTTEAFF. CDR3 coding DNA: TGCGCCAGCAGCCCTCAGGGGACGACTGAAGCTTTCTTT.

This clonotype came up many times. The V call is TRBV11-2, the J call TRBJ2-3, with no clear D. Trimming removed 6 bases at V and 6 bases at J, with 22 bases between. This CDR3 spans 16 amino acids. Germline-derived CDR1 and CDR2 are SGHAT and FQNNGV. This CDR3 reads CASSHPLGILFDTQYF. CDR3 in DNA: TGTGCCAGCAGTCATCCGCTGGGAATTCTTTTTGATACGCAGTATTTT.

The CDR3 DNA follows: TGTGCCAGCGGCCGAGGATCACAGGATGAGCAGTTCTTC. Translating it yields CASGRGSQDEQFF. The rearrangement joins TRBV7-9 to TRBJ2-1, with D possibly TRBD1 on 5 matching bases. CDR3 length: 13 residues. From germline, CDR1 is SEHNR and CDR2 FQNEAQ (reference sequence). V was clipped by 8 bases and J by 8 bases, with 16 bases between them.

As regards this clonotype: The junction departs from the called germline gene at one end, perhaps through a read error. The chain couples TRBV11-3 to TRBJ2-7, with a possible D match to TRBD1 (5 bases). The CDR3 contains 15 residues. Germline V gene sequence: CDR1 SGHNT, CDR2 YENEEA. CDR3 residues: CASSLSQGGSSEQYF. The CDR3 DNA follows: TGTGCCAGCAGCTTATCGCAGGGTGGTTCCTCCGAGCAGTACTTC.

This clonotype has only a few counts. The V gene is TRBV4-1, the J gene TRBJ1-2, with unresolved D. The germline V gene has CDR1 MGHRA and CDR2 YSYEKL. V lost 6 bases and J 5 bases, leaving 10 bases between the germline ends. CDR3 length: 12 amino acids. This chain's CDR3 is CASRDHDYGYTF. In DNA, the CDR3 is TGCGCCAGCAGGGACCATGATTATGGCTACACCTTC.

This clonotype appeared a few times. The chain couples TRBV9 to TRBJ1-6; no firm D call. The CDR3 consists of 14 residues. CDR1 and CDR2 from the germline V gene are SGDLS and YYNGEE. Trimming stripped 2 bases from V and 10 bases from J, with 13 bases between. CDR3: CASSVEGGLSPLHF. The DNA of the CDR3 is TGTGCCAGCAGCGTGGAGGGCGGACTCTCACCCCTCCACTTT.